This is a list of T cell receptor beta chains from one sample in a study of cytomegalovirus exposure and HLA in healthy donors. Sequencing was performed with immunoSEQ multiplex PCR; in TCRdb, only in-frame clones are kept and a portion is missing. The sample lists some 87,000 clones, 65% to 85% occurring once. Sequencing was done on a sample of PBMCs. The source of these receptors is a woman between 40 and 50 years old in good health and CMV-seropositive. The CDR3 runs from the conserved cysteine through the conserved F or W. A D gene is named only where the DNA matches it firmly. For some rows the clone size is stated as once, few or many, or as a class when expanded; others skip it.

V: TRBV7-9; size: .; D: TRBD2; CDR3: CASSPGTRPFF
V: TRBV6-5; size: .; D: .; CDR3: CASSSPQGLESPLHF
V: TRBV19; size: .; D: .; CDR3: CASRPGHPSYGNQPQHF
V: TRBV6-4; size: once; D: TRBD1; CDR3: CATQRLDRGENTEAFF
V: TRBV5-7; size: few; D: TRBD1; CDR3: CASSGGQGDEKLFF
V: TRBV7-9; size: few; D: .; CDR3: CASSYGQGTDTQYF
V: TRBV18; size: .; D: .; CDR3: CASTTLGSLVDNEQFF
V: TRBV4-1; size: .; D: .; CDR3: CASSARGPRGTNEKLFF
V: TRBV19; size: once; D: .; CDR3: CASSIGGLTEAFF
V: TRBV6-4; size: .; D: TRBD1; CDR3: CASLAAHYRGRGNTIYF
V: TRBV2; size: .; D: TRBD2; CDR3: CASSPLQLLSGGSVKQYF
V: TRBV5-1; size: .; D: .; CDR3: CASSLGPGTNYEQYF
V: TRBV2; size: .; D: TRBD1; CDR3: CASSRDSGRTEAFF
V: TRBV28; size: .; D: TRBD1; CDR3: CASSRPGQGIYGYTF
V: TRBV28; size: .; D: .; CDR3: CASRSNTEAFF